Here is one T cell receptor (beta chain) with its context. The antigen is undetermined. The data were taken from a study of shared clonotypes between healthy human individuals. Study-level information: Three plates were used per donor for CD4 naive, three for CD4 memory, two for CD8 naive and one for CD8 memory.

The germline V and J ends were trimmed by 5 bases and 3 bases, with 12 bases remaining between them. Germline V gene data show CDR1 as SEHNR and CDR2 as FQNEAQ (reference sequence). The CDR3 runs 14 residues. Using about 220 ng DNA, around 30,000 T cell genomes, the sorted-subset replicate PCRs were run. TCRdb keeps only in-frame clones here, not all; method: immunoSEQ multiplex PCR. This repertoire shows 1.6 million or so clones, approximately 98.5% found once; its top ten account for 0.36%. General study results and limits: Among the subsets, naive ones generally showed larger estimated richness than memory ones. In four donors, around 5% of naive CD4 clonotypes appeared in common.

The chain recombines TRBV7-9 with TRBJ2-3; D is undetermined. The specimen was naive CD4+ T cells sorted from blood. The subset: CD45RA+ positively selected. The sequence derives from a man aged 30-40 years in good health. CDR3 region: CASSASTFTDTQYF. Here the CDR3 DNA reads TGTGCCAGCAGCGCCTCGACCTTTACAGATACGCAGTATTTT.